This entry describes one TCR beta chain. A multiplex PCR was run with 60 Vbeta primers and 13 Jbeta primers. Profiled with immunoSEQ multiplex PCR; TCRdb holds only in-frame clones, not every one. Of about 200,000 clones listed, over 60% are singletons. The CDR3 totals 15 residues. With V trimmed by 4 bases and J by 15 bases, 18 bases remained unmatched. CDR1 is SGHRS, CDR2 YFSETQ, per germline. This record belongs to a study of cytomegalovirus exposure and HLA in healthy donors. Sequenced material: PBMCs. This chain uses TRBV5-1 with TRBJ2-1, with 8 bases that match TRBD1. The receptor was isolated from a woman between 40 and 50 years old in good health and CMV-seronegative. The chain's CDR3 is CASSPGQGPSRAWFF. The CDR3 nucleotides read TGCGCCAGCAGCCCCGGACAGGGCCCTAGTCGTGCGTGGTTCTTC. The full variable domain, in which reference TRBV5-1 and TRBJ2-1 provide the parts outside the CDR3, is KAGVTQTPRYLIKTRGQQVTLSCSPISGHRSVSWYQQTPGQGLQFLFEYFSETQRNKGNFPGRFSGRQFSNSRSEMNVSTLELGDSALYLCASSPGQGPSRAWFFGPGTRLTVL.